The subject of this entry is one T cell receptor (beta chain). These data originate in a study of control samples from healthy donors and cancer patients. The CDR3 length is 17 residues. Germline trimming cut 5 bases from V and 6 bases from J; bases unmatched to any gene: 9. Germline CDR1 is LNHDA and CDR2 is SQIVND (reference sequence). TCRdb keeps only in-frame clones here, not all; method: immunoSEQ multiplex PCR. The sample includes some 120,000 clones, 80% to 95% of them seen just once. The receptor was isolated from a man younger than 30 in good health. The chain joins TRBV19 to TRBJ2-3; 15 nucleotides match TRBD2. Sequencing was performed on blood. The CDR3 nucleotides read TGTGCCAGTAGTGCCCCAGGACTAGCGGGGGGGCACGATACGCAGTATTTT. Translation gives CASSAPGLAGGHDTQYF.